These 32 T cell receptor beta chains were sequenced from one sample in a study of T cell responses to AZD1222 COVID-19 vaccine. The table came from immunoSEQ multiplex PCR; TCRdb's copy has only in-frame clones and leaves some out. The sample consists of 120,000 to 150,000 clones, 85% to 95% of them appearing once. The material sequenced was peripheral blood, taken on day 0 of AZD1222 vaccination. The receptors were gathered from an adult in good health.

The DNA for the CDR3 is TGCGCCAGCAGCCAAGATCGAGGCGGCTTTGGAAACACCATATATTTT. It specifies CASSQDRGGFGNTIYF. The rearrangement links TRBV4-1 to TRBJ1-3, with D uncertain. Germline V gene lookup returns CDR1 MGHRA and CDR2 YSYEKL. The V and J ends lost 0 bases and 3 bases respectively, with 12 bases between them. The CDR3 is 16 residues long.

This clone appeared once. The rearrangement links TRBV19 to TRBJ1-2; D might be TRBD1 (6 bases). The germline CDR1 and CDR2 sequences are LNHDA and SQIVND (reference sequence). The CDR3 spans 16 residues. V was pared by 5 bases and J by 7 bases, with 23 bases between. The CDR3 DNA reads as TGTGCCAGTAGTCTACAGGGAGGAGCAAGTCCCGGTGGCTACACCTTC. It is translated as CASSLQGGASPGGYTF.

This rearrangement joins TRBV7-8 to TRBJ1-1; 7 positions agree with TRBD1. In germline, CDR1 is SGHVS, CDR2 FQNEAQ. The CDR3 loop spans 15 amino acids. V lost 6 bases to trimming and J lost 5 bases; unmatched junction nucleotides: 12. In nucleotides, the CDR3 is TGTGCCAGCAGTTTTAGCCGACAGGGCTATACTGAAGCTTTCTTT. Its protein is CASSFSRQGYTEAFF.

The rearrangement uses TRBV2 and TRBJ1-1; no reliable D call. CDR3 length: 15 amino acids. Germline CDR1 reads SNHLY; CDR2 reads FYNNEI. V lost 7 bases and J 0 bases, leaving 15 bases between the germline ends. CDR3 nucleotide sequence: TGTGCCAGCAAAGGAATTCGGACGGTGAACACTGAAGCTTTCTTT. Protein sequence: CASKGIRTVNTEAFF.

The rearrangement uses TRBV6-5 and TRBJ2-7, with 8 positions matching TRBD1. Trimming cost V 6 bases and J 2 bases; bases outside gene matches: 9. The germline V gene encodes CDR1 MNHEY and CDR2 SVGAGI. This CDR3 is built from 15 residues. In DNA, the CDR3 is TGTGCCAGCAGGAACCAACCGGGACAGGCCTACGAGCAGTACTTC. Protein sequence: CASRNQPGQAYEQYF.

The rearrangement links TRBV18 to TRBJ1-5, with unresolved D. Per germline, CDR1 KGHSH and CDR2 LQKENI. The V end lost 6 bases, the J end lost 0 bases, and 15 bases lay between the germline ends. This CDR3 spans 16 amino acids. CDR3 amino acids: CASSAGVASSNQPQHF. CDR3 nucleotides: TGTGCCAGCTCCGCCGGGGTTGCGTCTAGCAATCAGCCCCAGCATTTT.

The chain is built from TRBV2 and TRBJ2-3, with a tentative D call TRBD2 (7 bases). V gave up 2 bases and J gave up 2 bases, with 14 bases separating them. The germline V gene encodes CDR1 SNHLY and CDR2 FYNNEI. This CDR3 spans 16 amino acids. The CDR3 reads CASSEYRGALTDTQYF. The CDR3 DNA reads TGTGCCAGCAGTGAATACCGGGGGGCCCTCACAGATACGCAGTATTTT. The complete variable domain, with remaining parts taken from reference TRBV2 and TRBJ2-3, reads EPEVTQTPSHQVTQMGQEVILRCVPISNHLYFYWYRQILGQKVEFLVSFYNNEISEKSEIFDDQFSVERPDGSNFTLKIRSTKLEDSAMYFCASSEYRGALTDTQYFGPGTRLTVL.

The genes are TRBV21-1 and TRBJ2-1. TRBV21-1 is termed a pseudogene. The CDR3 contains 14 residues. This CDR3 reads CASSKGAGEDEQFF. The CDR3 coding sequence is TGTGCCAGCAGCAAAGGGGCAGGGGAGGATGAGCAGTTCTTC.

The V and J genes are TRBV5-4 and TRBJ1-1; maybe TRBD1 (6 bases). V was clipped by 4 bases and J by 4 bases, with 11 bases between them. Germline V gene lookup returns CDR1 SGHNT and CDR2 YYREEE (reference sequence). There are 13 residues in the CDR3. The CDR3 here is CASSLAGATEAFF. As DNA, the CDR3 is TGTGCCAGCAGCCTTGCGGGGGCCACTGAAGCTTTCTTT.

The chain links TRBV6-6 to TRBJ2-7; 7 bases line up with TRBD1. The CDR3 is 14 amino acids. Germline values: CDR1 MNHNY, CDR2 SVGAGI (reference sequence). V lost 7 bases to trimming and J lost 4 bases; unmatched junction nucleotides: 10. The CDR3 spells CASNPQGSEYEQYF. Here the CDR3 DNA reads TGTGCCAGCAACCCACAGGGGTCGGAATACGAGCAGTACTTC.

The chain couples TRBV6-5 to TRBJ2-5; D uncertain. The germline V and J ends were trimmed by 6 bases and 5 bases, with 10 bases remaining between them. The CDR3 runs 12 residues. From germline, CDR1 is MNHEY and CDR2 SVGAGI. The chain's CDR3 is CASRGQGETQYF. The DNA of the CDR3 is TGTGCCAGCAGGGGCCAAGGGGAGACCCAGTACTTC.

This sequence joins TRBV19 and TRBJ1-1, with 7 bases aligning to TRBD1. From germline, CDR1 is LNHDA and CDR2 SQIVND (reference sequence). The CDR3 is 14 amino acids. Trimming removed 2 bases from V and 0 bases from J; junction bases left unmatched: 0. CDR3 nucleotides: TGTGCCAGTAGTATAACAGGGGTGAACACTGAAGCTTTCTTT. This translates into CASSITGVNTEAFF.

This clone appeared a single time. The V call is TRBV6-5, the J call TRBJ2-1; 9 bases fit TRBD2. V lost 9 bases to trimming and J lost 1 base; unmatched junction nucleotides: 4. Germline-derived CDR1 and CDR2 are MNHEY and SVGAGI. CDR3 length: 14 amino acids. This CDR3 reads CASRTSVSYNEQFF. CDR3 nucleotide sequence: TGTGCCAGTCGGACTAGCGTTTCCTACAATGAGCAGTTCTTC.

This chain uses TRBV2 with TRBJ1-3; D possibly corresponds to TRBD1 (6 bases). Germline assignment: CDR1 SNHLY and CDR2 FYNNEI. The CDR3 is made up of 16 amino acids. V lost 3 bases to trimming and J lost 0 bases, with 12 bases between them. CDR3 residues: CASSDAGVLSGNTIYF. CDR3 sequence (DNA): TGTGCCAGCAGTGACGCAGGGGTCCTCTCTGGAAACACCATATATTTT.

This clone has only one observation. V is TRBV6-5 and J is TRBJ2-5; 7 nucleotides align to TRBD1. The V gene end was trimmed by 6 bases and the J gene end by 4 bases; junction bases not matched to a gene: 5. From germline, CDR1 is MNHEY and CDR2 SVGAGI. There are 13 residues in the CDR3. CDR3 loop: CASRGQSLETQYF. CDR3 in DNA: TGTGCCAGCAGGGGACAGTCTTTAGAGACCCAGTACTTC.

The gene calls are TRBV2 and TRBJ1-1; 7 nucleotides agree with TRBD1. Germline V lookup: CDR1 SNHLY, CDR2 FYNNEI. J gave up 2 bases and V 8 bases, and 5 bases lay outside the gene matches. CDR3 length: 13 amino acids. As DNA, the CDR3 is TGTGCCAGCCAGGGACAGTTTAACACTGAAGCTTTCTTT. Its protein is CASQGQFNTEAFF.

This chain links TRBV5-1 with TRBJ1-4; D not certain. Germline values: CDR1 SGHRS, CDR2 YFSETQ. Trimming pared 4 bases from V and 5 bases from J, leaving 18 bases between. CDR3 length: 16 amino acids. The CDR3 protein is CASSPGPEISNEKLFF. In DNA form, the CDR3 reads TGCGCCAGCAGCCCCGGCCCAGAGATTTCCAATGAAAAACTGTTTTTT.

The V and J genes are TRBV4-1 and TRBJ1-1; no firm D call. The CDR3 runs to 14 residues. With 3 bases removed from V and 0 bases from J, the gap between germline ends came to 8 bases. From germline, CDR1 is MGHRA and CDR2 YSYEKL. CDR3 in DNA: TGCGCCAGCAGCCATGATCAGCTGAACACTGAAGCTTTCTTT. Its protein product is CASSHDQLNTEAFF.

The V and J genes are TRBV5-8 and TRBJ2-7; 7 bases are a match to TRBD2. V trimming: 4 bases; J trimming: 4 bases; junction bases outside the gene matches: 11. CDR1 is SGHTS, CDR2 YDEGEE, per germline. CDR3 length: 15 residues. Here the CDR3 DNA reads TGTGCCAGCAGCCCCGGTAGCGGGCTAACTTACGAGCAGTACTTC. This translates into CASSPGSGLTYEQYF.

The chain combines TRBV7-9 with TRBJ1-5, with D uncertain. V gave up 1 base and J gave up 5 bases, with 18 bases separating them. The CDR3 is 17 amino acids. Germline-derived CDR1 and CDR2 are SEHNR and FQNEAQ (reference sequence). The CDR3: CASSLEYWTGVDQPQHF. Written as DNA, the CDR3 is TGTGCCAGCAGCTTAGAATATTGGACCGGGGTCGATCAGCCCCAGCATTTT.

This clone was seen a single time. The DNA for the CDR3 is TGTGCCAGCAGCTTAGGAGGGACGGATTACTACGAGCAGTACTTC. Translating it yields CASSLGGTDYYEQYF. The rearrangement joins TRBV7-8 to TRBJ2-7; the D call may be TRBD1 or TRBD2 (5 bases each). The CDR3 consists of 15 residues. V was pared by 1 base and J by 3 bases, with 13 bases between. Germline CDR1 reads SGHVS; CDR2 reads FQNEAQ.

This CDR3 reads CASSPPPRRPYNEQFF. CDR3 DNA: TGTGCCAGCTCACCACCGCCTAGGAGGCCCTACAATGAGCAGTTCTTC. The chain uses TRBV18 and TRBJ2-1, with a tentative D call TRBD2 (5 bases). V gave up 0 bases and J gave up 2 bases, with 11 bases separating them. Germline assignment: CDR1 KGHSH and CDR2 LQKENI. The CDR3 length is 16 residues.

This chain links TRBV10-3 with TRBJ1-5, with TRBD1 matching over 7 bases. The germline V gene encodes CDR1 ENHRY and CDR2 SYGVKD. Losses at the gene ends were 3 bases for V and 4 bases for J; bases not matched to a gene: 9. This CDR3 comprises 16 residues. CDR3 sequence (DNA): TGTGCCATCAGTGACCCGGGCAGGGGGGGGAATCAGCCCCAGCATTTT. Protein: CAISDPGRGGNQPQHF.

The rearrangement uses TRBV7-9 and TRBJ1-2; D ambiguous. Germline lookup yields CDR1 SEHNR and CDR2 FQNEAQ (reference sequence). CDR3 length: 16 residues. Trimming pared 2 bases from V and 2 bases from J, leaving 15 bases between. The DNA of the CDR3 is TGTGCCAGCAGCTTAACTGAACGGGGAGAGAACTATGGCTACACCTTC. It is translated as CASSLTERGENYGYTF.

V usage is TRBV5-1 and J usage is TRBJ2-1; TRBD2 aligns across 8 bases. The V gene's germline CDR1 is SGHRS and CDR2 YFSETQ. There are 15 residues in the CDR3. Trimming removed 6 bases from V and 7 bases from J; junction bases left unmatched: 12. The CDR3 sequence: CASTRIGGAENEQFF. The CDR3 DNA follows: TGCGCCAGCACGAGGATCGGGGGGGCGGAAAATGAGCAGTTCTTC.

This chain links TRBV5-1 with TRBJ2-2; possible D gene TRBD2, 5 bases. This CDR3 has 21 amino acids. Germline V lookup: CDR1 SGHRS, CDR2 YFSETQ. Trimming stripped 3 bases from V and 2 bases from J, with 29 bases between. CDR3 coding DNA: TGCGCCAGCAGCTCCCTGGGTGGGCTAGCCCCACACCTCTCCAACACCGGGGAGCTGTTTTTT. It yields the protein CASSSLGGLAPHLSNTGELFF.

V usage is TRBV6-6 and J usage is TRBJ1-3, with D maybe TRBD1 (6 bases). Trimming left V 6 bases short and J 0 bases short, with 12 bases between. Germline values: CDR1 MNHNY, CDR2 SVGAGI (reference sequence). The CDR3 is 15 residues long. CDR3 residues: CASSPRGSSGNTIYF. CDR3 nucleotide sequence: TGTGCCAGCAGCCCCAGGGGAAGCTCTGGAAACACCATATATTTT.

The chain uses TRBV6-2 or TRBV6-3 and TRBJ2-4; tentative D call: TRBD2 (6 bases). V dropped 0 bases and J dropped 1 base, with 16 bases sitting between them. The CDR3 spans 18 residues. The germline V gene has CDR1 MNHEY and CDR2 SVGEGT. This CDR3 reads CASSYSGDGGVAKNIQYF. CDR3 sequence (DNA): TGTGCCAGCAGTTACTCGGGGGACGGGGGTGTTGCCAAAAACATTCAGTACTTC.

V and J are TRBV27 and TRBJ2-1; 11 nucleotides align to TRBD2. The V gene's germline CDR1 is MNHEY and CDR2 SMNVEV (reference sequence). The CDR3 totals 15 residues. J lost 5 bases, V lost 7 bases, and 7 bases had no gene match. CDR3 coding DNA: TGTGCCAGCACATCCGGGACTAGCGGAGACAATGAGCAGTTCTTC. Its protein product is CASTSGTSGDNEQFF.

J is TRBJ2-7 and V is TRBV5-6; 10 bases fit TRBD1. The CDR3 contains 14 residues. With V trimmed by 3 bases and J by 4 bases, 4 bases remained unmatched. Germline loops: CDR1 SGHDT, CDR2 YYEEEE. The CDR3 sequence is CASSWDRGRYEQYF. CDR3 in DNA: TGTGCCAGCAGCTGGGACAGGGGCAGATACGAGCAGTACTTC.

The J gene is TRBJ2-1, the V gene TRBV5-1; D gene uncertain. This CDR3 comprises 17 residues. Germline values: CDR1 SGHRS, CDR2 YFSETQ. Deletions cut 3 bases from V and 0 bases from J, with 16 bases between. CDR3 residues: CASSSLQAQSSYNEQFF. CDR3 nucleotide sequence: TGCGCCAGCAGCTCCTTGCAAGCCCAGAGCTCCTACAATGAGCAGTTCTTC. Full variable domain (outside the CDR3, taken from reference TRBV5-1 and TRBJ2-1): KAGVTQTPRYLIKTRGQQVTLSCSPISGHRSVSWYQQTPGQGLQFLFEYFSETQRNKGNFPGRFSGRQFSNSRSEMNVSTLELGDSALYLCASSSLQAQSSYNEQFFGPGTRLTVL.

V gene TRBV7-2 combines with J gene TRBJ2-5; TRBD2 matches at 8 bases. V lost 5 bases to trimming and J lost 2 bases; unmatched junction nucleotides: 16. The CDR3 length is 18 residues. Per the germline V gene, CDR1 is SGHTA and CDR2 is FQGNSA. CDR3 sequence: CASSQLAGPADGQETQYF. CDR3 sequence (DNA): TGTGCCAGCAGCCAGCTAGCGGGCCCGGCGGATGGGCAAGAGACCCAGTACTTC.